This TCR beta chain was found in a study of blood T cell repertoires in COVID-19. On the study more broadly: Acute and convalescent COVID-19 samples came from the United States, Italy and Spain. In each case, the material was cDNA or gDNA derived from T cells, B-cell-depleted T cells, or PBMCs.

This clone turned up a few times. Methods used by the authors: Amplified reference gene primers provided the basis for estimating nucleated cell counts. Repertoires were generated with immunoSEQ multiplex PCR, while TCRdb's copy carries only in-frame clones and drops some. V and J calls and clone size come straight from that table; D and trimming were deduced from the DNA. The sample gives 150,000 to 200,000 clones, approximately 80% of which show up once; roughly 13% is in the top ten. CDR1 is SGDLS, CDR2 YYNGEE, per germline. Trimming took off 1 base at V and 2 bases at J, with 17 bases between the two ends. The CDR3 runs to 17 residues.

J is TRBJ2-3 and V is TRBV9; TRBD2 might be the D (6 bases). The sequence derives from a man aged 50-60 years who had recovered from COVID-19. The specimen sequenced was peripheral blood. The CDR3: CASSVFGAGYDTDTQYF. The DNA for the CDR3 is TGTGCCAGCAGCGTATTTGGGGCGGGATACGACACAGATACGCAGTATTTT.